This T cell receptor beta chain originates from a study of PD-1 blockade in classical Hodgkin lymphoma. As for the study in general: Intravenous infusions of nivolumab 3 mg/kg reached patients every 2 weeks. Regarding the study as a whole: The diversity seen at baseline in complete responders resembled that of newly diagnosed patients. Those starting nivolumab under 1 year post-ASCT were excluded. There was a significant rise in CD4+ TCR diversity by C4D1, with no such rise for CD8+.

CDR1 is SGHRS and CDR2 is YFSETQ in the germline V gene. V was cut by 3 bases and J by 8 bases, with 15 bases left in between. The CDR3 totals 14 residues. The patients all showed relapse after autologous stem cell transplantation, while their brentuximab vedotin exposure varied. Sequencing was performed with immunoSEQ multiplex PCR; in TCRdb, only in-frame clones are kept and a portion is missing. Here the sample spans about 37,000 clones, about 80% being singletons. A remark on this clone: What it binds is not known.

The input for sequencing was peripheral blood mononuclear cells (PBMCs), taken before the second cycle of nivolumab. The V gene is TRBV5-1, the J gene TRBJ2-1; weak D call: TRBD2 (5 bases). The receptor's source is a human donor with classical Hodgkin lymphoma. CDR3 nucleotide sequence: TGCGCCAGCAGCTCGGACGGCGGAGGAGATGAGCAGTTCTTC. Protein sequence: CASSSDGGGDEQFF. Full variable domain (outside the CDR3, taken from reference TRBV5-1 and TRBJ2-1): KAGVTQTPRYLIKTRGQQVTLSCSPISGHRSVSWYQQTPGQGLQFLFEYFSETQRNKGNFPGRFSGRQFSNSRSEMNVSTLELGDSALYLCASSSDGGGDEQFFGPGTRLTVL.